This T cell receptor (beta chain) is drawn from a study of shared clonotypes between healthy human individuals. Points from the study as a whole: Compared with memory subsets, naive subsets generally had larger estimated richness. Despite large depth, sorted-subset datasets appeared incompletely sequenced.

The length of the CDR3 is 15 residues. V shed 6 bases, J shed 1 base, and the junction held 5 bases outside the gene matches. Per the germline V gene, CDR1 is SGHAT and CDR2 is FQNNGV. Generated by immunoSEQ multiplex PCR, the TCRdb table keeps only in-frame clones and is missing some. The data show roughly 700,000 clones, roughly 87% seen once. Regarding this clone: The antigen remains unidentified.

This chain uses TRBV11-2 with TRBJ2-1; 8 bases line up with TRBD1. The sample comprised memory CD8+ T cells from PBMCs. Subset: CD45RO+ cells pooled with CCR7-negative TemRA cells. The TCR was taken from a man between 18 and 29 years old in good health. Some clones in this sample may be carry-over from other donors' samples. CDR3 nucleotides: TGTGCCAGCAGTACCTACAGGGGGTCCTACAATGAGCAGTTCTTC. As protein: CASSTYRGSYNEQFF.